This T cell receptor beta chain was obtained from a study of OX40 agonist ivuxolimab in advanced cancers. Across the whole study: Patients were dosed intravenously with ivuxolimab at 0.01 to 10 mg/kg every 2 weeks. Cohort: approximately 83% men, mean age approximately 66, aged roughly 23 to 79.

The data were produced by immunoSEQ multiplex PCR, yet TCRdb's version contains in-frame clones alone and is incomplete. The repertoire includes about 40,000 clones, about 87% of them detected once, and 23% sits in the top ten. V lost 6 bases, J lost 0 bases, and 17 bases stayed unmatched. The CDR3 contains 19 residues. CDR1 MNHEY and CDR2 SMNVEV come from the germline V gene (reference sequence). The table lists this clone with a few counts. This sample comprised CD4+ or CD8+ T cells sorted from blood, obtained in a trial of the OX40 agonist ivuxolimab. The chain joins TRBV27 to TRBJ2-7; 10 bases are a match to TRBD2. This TCR was sampled from an adult with an advanced solid tumor such as melanoma, head and neck, liver or kidney cancer. CDR3 bases: TGTGCCAGCAGGGGGGTCTGGGCTAGCGGGAGTGTACTCTCCTACGAGCAGTACTTC. Protein product: CASRGVWASGSVLSYEQYF.